This T cell receptor (beta chain) derives from a study of T-cell memory formation after mild COVID-19. Study details: The study found TCR clusters largely donor specific.

Study observations and caveats: Those CD4+ clones that contracted were mainly in CM and EM (CD8+ ones in EMRA). Researchers found some responding clones in pre-infection memory, a sign that cross-reactive memory joined.

TCRdb passed the 5' RACE reads through MiXCR, listing each CDR3 protein once. Among 450,000 to 700,000 distinct CDR3 sequences listed, approximately 18% were seen once. Germline V gene data show CDR1 as SGHRS and CDR2 as YFSETQ. This CDR3 contains 13 residues. V was pared by 5 bases and J by 1 base, with 9 bases between. This clonotype has a handful of counts. Its antigen is as yet unknown. The sequence was collected from an adult woman who had mild COVID-19 (a few samples of this study predate the infection). Cell type and time point are not known. The sequenced sample consisted of PBMCs or a T cell subset sorted from them (not recorded which). The J gene is TRBJ2-5, the V gene TRBV5-1; D gene ambiguous. The CDR3 region has the DNA TGCGCCAGCAGGGCCCTGGGCCAAGAGACCCAGTACTTC. It translates to CASRALGQETQYF.